This entry lists 6 T cell receptor beta chains sequenced from one sample in a study of blood T cell repertoires in COVID-19. Profiling relied on immunoSEQ multiplex PCR, and the TCRdb table lists in-frame clones only, not all of them. The sample has 50,000 to 70,000 clones, approximately 84% seen once. The sequenced sample was peripheral blood. All receptors come from an elderly man with COVID-19, enrolled during active disease.

CDR3 region: CASSYQRSEQFF. The DNA of the CDR3 is TGTGCCAGCAGTTACCAGCGGTCCGAGCAGTTCTTC. This sequence joins TRBV6-6 and TRBJ2-1; perhaps TRBD2 as D (5 bases). Germline V gives CDR1 MNHNY, CDR2 SVGAGI (reference sequence). V was trimmed by 2 bases and J by 10 bases, leaving 9 bases between them. There are 12 residues in the CDR3.

This chain connects TRBV15 to TRBJ2-7; 8 nucleotides align to TRBD1. After removal of 1 base from V and 4 bases from J, the junction contained 6 bases not matched to a gene. The CDR3 extends over 15 amino acids. Germline V gene lookup returns CDR1 LNHNV and CDR2 YYDKDF (reference sequence). The CDR3 sequence: CATSRAPTGDYEQYF. The CDR3 DNA follows: TGTGCCACCAGCAGAGCCCCGACAGGGGATTACGAGCAGTACTTC.

This chain uses TRBV7-9 with TRBJ1-5; TRBD1 matches 8 bases. J was trimmed by 3 bases and V by 5 bases; bases with no gene match: 6. Looked up from germline, CDR1 is SEHNR and CDR2 is FQNEAQ (reference sequence). The CDR3 spans 15 residues. Here the CDR3 reads CASSPGGTPNQPQHF. DNA for the CDR3: TGTGCCAGCAGCCCAGGGGGCACCCCCAATCAGCCCCAGCATTTT.

This clone was recorded a few times. The chain links TRBV21-1 to TRBJ1-5; TRBD1 is the table's D call and was not checked against the DNA. TRBV21-1 has pseudogene status. The CDR3 covers 14 residues. CDR3 DNA: TGTGCCAGCAGGCGGACAGGGTTTAATCAGCCCCAGCATTTT. This gives the protein CASRRTGFNQPQHF.

The gene calls are TRBV18 and TRBJ1-5; D is unresolved. Trimming stripped 6 bases from V and 4 bases from J, with 10 bases between. The CDR3 is made up of 13 amino acids. From germline, CDR1 is KGHSH and CDR2 LQKENI. In nucleotides, the CDR3 is TGTGCCAGCTCGCTGAATCGGAATCAGCCCCAGCATTTT. Protein product: CASSLNRNQPQHF.

The V call is TRBV7-8, the J call TRBJ2-6, with 8 bases fitting TRBD1. V lost 8 bases to trimming and J lost 2 bases; unmatched junction nucleotides: 2. The CDR3 has 14 residues. From germline, CDR1 is SGHVS and CDR2 FQNEAQ. This CDR3 reads CASVQGAGANVLTF. The CDR3 coding sequence is TGTGCCAGCGTACAGGGGGCTGGGGCCAACGTCCTGACTTTC.